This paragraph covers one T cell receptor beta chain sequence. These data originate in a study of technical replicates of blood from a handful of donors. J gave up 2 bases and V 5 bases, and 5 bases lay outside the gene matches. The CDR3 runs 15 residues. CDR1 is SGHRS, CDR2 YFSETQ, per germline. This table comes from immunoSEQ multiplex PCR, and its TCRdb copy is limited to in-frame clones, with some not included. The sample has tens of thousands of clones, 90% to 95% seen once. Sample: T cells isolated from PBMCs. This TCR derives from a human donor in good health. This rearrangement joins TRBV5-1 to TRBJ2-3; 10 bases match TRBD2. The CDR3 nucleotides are TGCGCCAGCAGAACTAGCGGGACACCCACAGATACGCAGTATTTT. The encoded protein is CASRTSGTPTDTQYF.